Each of the 13 T cell receptor beta chains below was sequenced from the same sample in a study of blood T cell repertoires in COVID-19 (dated by TCRdb to 2020 to 2021). The method was the immunoSEQ multiplex PCR assay. TCRdb took over this immuneACCESS table, retaining in-frame rearrangements with V and J assigned. Such tables are incomplete; in checked studies, under half of the missing clones stem from an unresolved V gene, and the remainder is unexplained. The sample has about 58,000 clones on record, over 75% of them singletons. The top ten clonotypes cover 13% to 15% of the sample. Sample: peripheral blood. The source of these receptors is a woman in her sixties or seventies with active COVID-19.

J is TRBJ1-6 and V is TRBV4-1; D is perhaps TRBD1 (6 bases). The germline CDR1 and CDR2 sequences are MGHRA and YSYEKL. Trimming removed 0 bases from V and 3 bases from J, with 12 bases in between. The CDR3 spans 17 residues. The CDR3 coding sequence is TGCGCCAGCAGCCAAGATCAATTAGGGGGCTATAATTCACCCCTCCACTTT. Protein sequence: CASSQDQLGGYNSPLHF.

V usage is TRBV19 and J usage is TRBJ2-7; D not resolved. The V gene lost 4 bases and the J gene lost 9 bases, with 13 bases spanning the gap. CDR3 length: 12 residues. Germline V gene lookup returns CDR1 LNHDA and CDR2 SQIVND (reference sequence). CDR3 sequence: CASSNQLEAQYF. CDR3 in DNA: TGTGCCAGTAGTAATCAGTTAGAGGCGCAGTACTTC.

The chain is built from TRBV7-3 and TRBJ1-4, with D perhaps matching TRBD1 (6 bases). CDR3 length equals 13 residues. Deletions cut 7 bases from V and 8 bases from J, with 14 bases between. In germline, CDR1 is SGHTA, CDR2 FQGTGA. The CDR3 DNA reads TGTGCCAGCACCGGGGGGGCGCCCGAAAAACTGTTTTTT. This codes for CASTGGAPEKLFF.

V is TRBV7-2 and J is TRBJ2-3, with 9 bases aligning to TRBD2. There are 14 residues in the CDR3. The germline CDR1 and CDR2 sequences are SGHTA and FQGNSA. The J segment lost 6 bases and the V segment lost 1 base, leaving 2 bases of the junction unmatched. The CDR3 loop is CASSLVRGGDTQYF. CDR3 nucleotide sequence: TGTGCCAGCAGCTTAGTGCGGGGGGGCGATACGCAGTATTTT.

The chain has TRBV11-3 and TRBJ2-7; 12 bases line up with TRBD2. Unmatched junction bases numbered 4, after V lost 5 bases and J lost 2 bases. Germline-derived CDR1 and CDR2 are SGHNT and YENEEA. The CDR3 consists of 15 residues. CDR3 in amino acids: CASSPGLAGTYEQYF. CDR3 coding DNA: TGTGCCAGCAGCCCAGGACTAGCGGGGACCTACGAGCAGTACTTC.

V usage is TRBV15 and J usage is TRBJ1-3, with TRBD1 identical over 7 bases. CDR3 length equals 15 residues. The ends lost 5 bases at V and 5 bases at J; junction bases unmatched: 9. Germline CDR1 LNHNV, CDR2 YYDKDF (reference sequence). The DNA of the CDR3 is TGTGCCACCAGCGGGATTCAGGGGGATCGAAACACCATATATTTT. Its protein product is CATSGIQGDRNTIYF.

This chain uses TRBV6-6 with TRBJ2-6; a weak D match, TRBD2 (5 bases). The CDR3 length is 17 residues. Trimming took off 5 bases at V and 1 base at J, with 15 bases between the two ends. The germline V gene encodes CDR1 MNHNY and CDR2 SVGAGI (reference sequence). The CDR3 region is CASSPLALFSGANVLTF. The CDR3, as DNA: TGTGCCAGCAGTCCTCTAGCACTTTTTTCTGGGGCCAACGTCCTGACTTTC.

This chain uses TRBV9 with TRBJ2-3; D ambiguous. The CDR3 length is 16 residues. Germline CDR1 is SGDLS and CDR2 is YYNGEE. V lost 0 bases, J lost 5 bases, and 16 bases lay in between. The CDR3 DNA reads TGTGCCAGCAGCGTAGGAACCGGGTTCTCACTAGATACGCAGTATTTT. Translating gives CASSVGTGFSLDTQYF.

This chain connects TRBV30 to TRBJ2-5; D may be TRBD1 (6 bases). V lost 2 bases and J 3 bases, leaving 16 bases between the germline ends. This CDR3 has 15 residues. Per the germline V gene, CDR1 is GTSNPN and CDR2 is SVGIG (reference sequence). The CDR3 bases are TGTGCCTGGAGTCGAAACAGGGTATTTGAAGAGACCCAGTACTTC. This encodes CAWSRNRVFEETQYF.

This clone has more than one count but fewer than ten. J is TRBJ1-5 and V is TRBV6-1, with a tentative D call TRBD1 (5 bases). V was cut by 2 bases and J by 8 bases, with 13 bases left in between. Germline assignment: CDR1 MNHNS and CDR2 SASEGT. The CDR3 sequence is 14 residues long. This CDR3 reads CASSENPGIEPQHF. The CDR3 region has the DNA TGTGCCAGCAGTGAAAACCCAGGGATTGAGCCCCAGCATTTT.

This clone appeared a few times. This sequence joins TRBV10-1 and TRBJ2-2; the match to TRBD1 covers 9 bases. V dropped 0 bases and J dropped 4; count of bases not matched to a gene: 3. Germline V gene lookup returns CDR1 WNHNN and CDR2 SYGVQD (reference sequence). The CDR3 totals 16 residues. The CDR3 region is CASSESGTGLTGELFF. The CDR3 DNA reads TGCGCCAGCAGTGAGTCGGGGACAGGGCTCACCGGGGAGCTGTTTTTT.

Only one count was recorded for this clone. The chain combines TRBV7-3 with TRBJ2-2; a possible D gene is TRBD2 (6 bases). Trimming pared 5 bases from V and 6 bases from J, leaving 16 bases between. This CDR3 has 15 amino acids. The germline gives CDR1 SGHTA, CDR2 FQGTGA. Written as DNA, the CDR3 is TGTGCCAGCAGCCCTTCGGGACTCGGCGCCGGGGAGCTGTTTTTT. Its protein is CASSPSGLGAGELFF.

This clone was seen once. The rearrangement links TRBV3-1 (or the pseudogene TRBV3-2) to TRBJ1-6; D is unclear. V gave up 7 bases and J gave up 10 bases, with 17 bases separating them. The CDR3 extends over 14 amino acids. From germline, CDR1 is LGHDT and CDR2 YNNKEL (reference sequence). CDR3: CASKSPGVYSPLHF. CDR3 DNA: TGTGCCAGCAAATCCCCCGGGGTTTACTCACCCCTCCACTTT.